Below are 19 T cell receptor beta chains sequenced from a single sample in a study of vaccination effects on CD4 cells after COVID-19. Which antigens these TCRs recognize remains unknown. Clones were read by immunoSEQ multiplex PCR, and TCRdb kept only the in-frame ones, dropping some. The sample lists tens of thousands of clones; approximately 78% were seen once. Expansion with viral peptide pools was applied to antigen-specific CD4+ T cells by the ViraFEST assay prior to sequencing. CD4+ T cell isolation took place after 10 days of culture. Documented for the person is a PCR-confirmed SARS-CoV-2 infection occurring between March and December 2020. The specimen comprised CD4+ T cells from PBMCs cultured with HCoV-NL63 spike peptides, sampled before COVID-19 vaccination. The receptors were gathered from a human donor who had a prior SARS-CoV-2 infection.

The V gene is TRBV28, the J gene TRBJ2-4; a weak D match, TRBD2 (6 bases). There are 15 residues in the CDR3. The V and J ends lost 5 bases and 7 bases respectively, with 18 bases between them. CDR1 MDHEN and CDR2 SYDVKM come from the germline V gene. The CDR3 loop reads CASSPLRGSENIQYF. The DNA for the CDR3 is TGTGCCAGCAGTCCATTACGGGGGAGTGAGAACATTCAGTACTTC.

This clone was observed a single time. The chain couples TRBV7-2 to TRBJ1-1; D gene uncertain. V shed 2 bases and J shed 7 bases, with 17 bases lying between them. CDR3 length: 15 residues. Germline V gene sequence: CDR1 SGHTA, CDR2 FQGNSA. CDR3 coding DNA: TGTGCCAGCAGCTTACGCGTCACAGCCCCCGGTGAAGCTTTCTTT. Protein product: CASSLRVTAPGEAFF.

The J gene is TRBJ2-7, the V gene TRBV5-1; D remains ambiguous. V was cut by 2 bases and J by 2 bases, with 17 bases left in between. Germline assignment: CDR1 SGHRS and CDR2 YFSETQ. CDR3 length: 16 residues. CDR3 region: CASSFFAGLFPYEQYF. CDR3 DNA: TGCGCCAGCAGCTTCTTCGCCGGGCTCTTTCCCTACGAGCAGTACTTC.

The rearrangement uses TRBV12-5 and TRBJ1-5, with TRBD1 identical over 9 bases. The length of the CDR3 is 13 residues. Trimming removed 6 bases from V and 4 bases from J; junction bases left unmatched: 1. Germline lookup yields CDR1 LGHNT and CDR2 FRNRAP. Here the CDR3 reads CASGTGGNQPQHF. Here the CDR3 DNA reads TGTGCTAGTGGGACAGGGGGTAATCAGCCCCAGCATTTT.

The V call is TRBV19, the J call TRBJ1-6; D gene ambiguous. This CDR3 is built from 13 residues. Looked up from germline, CDR1 is LNHDA and CDR2 is SQIVND (reference sequence). The V end lost 5 bases, the J end lost 8 bases, and 10 bases lay between the germline ends. The CDR3 sequence is CASSLGWDSPLHF. The CDR3 nucleotides read TGTGCCAGTAGTCTGGGATGGGATTCACCCCTCCACTTT.

V and J are TRBV11-3 and TRBJ1-2, with TRBD1 identical over 7 bases. Germline V gives CDR1 SGHNT, CDR2 YENEEA. The CDR3 has 14 amino acids. J lost 4 bases, V lost 3 bases, and 5 bases had no gene match. As DNA, the CDR3 is TGTGCCAGCAGCTTCGGACAGGCGACCTATGGCTACACCTTC. Residues: CASSFGQATYGYTF.

The rearrangement joins TRBV13 to TRBJ2-2; the match to TRBD2 covers 11 bases. The V gene end was trimmed by 0 bases and the J gene end by 5 bases; junction bases not matched to a gene: 5. The CDR3 runs to 17 residues. Per germline, CDR1 PRHDT and CDR2 FYEKMQ (reference sequence). DNA for the CDR3: TGTGCCAGCAGCTTAGGTTTCCGGACTAGCGGGACCGGGGAGCTGTTTTTT. Its protein is CASSLGFRTSGTGELFF.

This rearrangement joins TRBV9 to TRBJ2-1; D unclear. This CDR3 region has 14 residues. Germline-derived CDR1 and CDR2 are SGDLS and YYNGEE. The V and J ends lost 0 bases and 7 bases respectively, with 11 bases between them. The CDR3 nucleotides are TGTGCCAGCAGCGTAGTCCCTAGTATTAATGAGCAGTTCTTC. Protein product: CASSVVPSINEQFF. The full variable domain, its missing parts supplied by reference TRBV9 and TRBJ2-1, is DSGVTQTPKHLITATGQRVTLRCSPRSGDLSVYWYQQSLDQGLQFLIQYYNGEERAKGNILERFSAQQFPDLHSELNLSSLELGDSALYFCASSVVPSINEQFFGPGTRLTVL.

This clone was observed a handful of times. The V call is TRBV2, the J call TRBJ1-1, with TRBD1 matching over 7 bases. The CDR3 consists of 12 residues. Germline V CDR1 and CDR2: SNHLY, FYNNEI. The DNA of the CDR3 is TGTGGGAACCGGGACAGGAACACTGAAGCTTTCTTT. Protein product: CGNRDRNTEAFF. The full variable domain, its missing parts supplied by reference TRBV2 and TRBJ1-1, is EPEVTQTPSHQVTQMGQEVILRCVPISNHLYFYWYRQILGQKVEFLVSFYNNEISEKSEIFDDQFSVERPDGSNFTLKIRSTKLEDSAMYFCGNRDRNTEAFFGQGTRLTVV.

This chain uses TRBV3-1 (or the pseudogene TRBV3-2) with TRBJ2-1; D gene unclear. The CDR3 has 17 residues. Germline V lookup: CDR1 LGHDT, CDR2 YNNKEL (reference sequence). Trimming pared 1 base from V and 0 bases from J, leaving 13 bases between. The CDR3 DNA is TGTGCCAGCAGCCAAGTGATTCAGCCTTCCTCCTACAATGAGCAGTTCTTC. Its protein is CASSQVIQPSSYNEQFF.

The genes are TRBV9 and TRBJ2-5; D tentatively reads TRBD1 or TRBD2 (5 bases each). The CDR3 spans 13 residues. The germline gives CDR1 SGDLS, CDR2 YYNGEE. V lost 1 base to trimming and J lost 8 bases, with 12 bases between them. As DNA, the CDR3 is TGTGCCAGCAGCGTATCGCCTTGGGACACCCAGTACTTC. Translation: CASSVSPWDTQYF.

The rearrangement uses TRBV11-3 and TRBJ2-1; 11 bases agree with TRBD2. Losses at the gene ends were 2 bases for V and 5 bases for J; bases not matched to a gene: 2. There are 15 residues in the CDR3. Germline CDR1 SGHNT, CDR2 YENEEA. CDR3 nucleotides: TGTGCCAGCAGCTTAATACTAGCGGGAGACAATGAGCAGTTCTTC. Translation: CASSLILAGDNEQFF.

V and J are TRBV5-4 and TRBJ1-2; D unresolved. In germline, CDR1 is SGHNT, CDR2 YYREEE (reference sequence). V lost 2 bases to trimming and J lost 0 bases, with 5 bases between them. The length of the CDR3 is 13 residues. The CDR3 DNA reads as TGTGCCAGCAGCTTTGCAGCTAACTATGGCTACACCTTC. Protein sequence: CASSFAANYGYTF. Full variable domain (missing parts from reference TRBV5-4 and TRBJ1-2): ETGVTQSPTHLIKTRGQQVTLRCSSQSGHNTVSWYQQALGQGPQFIFQYYREEENGRGNFPPRFSGLQFPNYSSELNVNALELDDSALYLCASSFAANYGYTFGSGTRLTVV.

This chain uses TRBV5-1 with TRBJ2-3; tentative D call: TRBD2 (6 bases). Looked up from germline, CDR1 is SGHRS and CDR2 is YFSETQ. The CDR3 runs 14 residues. Trimming removed 1 base from V and 1 base from J, with 7 bases in between. Here the CDR3 DNA reads TGCGCCAGCAGCTTGTCGGGGGGCACAGATACGCAGTATTTT. This sequence encodes CASSLSGGTDTQYF.

V is TRBV19 and J is TRBJ2-7, with D possibly TRBD2 on 5 matching bases. This CDR3 spans 14 amino acids. CDR1 and CDR2 from the germline V gene are LNHDA and SQIVND (reference sequence). The V and J ends lost 5 bases and 3 bases respectively, with 14 bases between them. The CDR3 nucleotides read TGTGCCAGTAGTTCTGCGATAGGAGGCTACGAGCAGTACTTC. Its translation is CASSSAIGGYEQYF. The full variable domain, rest sourced from reference TRBV19 and TRBJ2-7, is DGGITQSPKYLFRKEGQNVTLSCEQNLNHDAMYWYRQDPGQGLRLIYYSQIVNDFQKGDIAEGYSVSREKKESFPLTVTSAQKNPTAFYLCASSSAIGGYEQYFGPGTRLTVT.

The CDR3 is CASSLVLDRAIGELFF. The CDR3 bases are TGTGCCAGCAGCTTGGTCCTGGACAGGGCGATCGGGGAGCTGTTTTTT. The genes are TRBV5-6 and TRBJ2-2; 8 bases match TRBD1. The CDR3 has 16 amino acids. The V segment lost 0 bases and the J segment 7 bases; nucleotides outside the gene matches: 8. The germline V gene has CDR1 SGHDT and CDR2 YYEEEE.

The chain carries TRBV30 and TRBJ2-3; 13 bases align to TRBD2. V lost 3 bases to trimming and J lost 8 bases; unmatched junction nucleotides: 5. The CDR3 sequence is 14 residues long. Germline assignment: CDR1 GTSNPN and CDR2 SVGIG (reference sequence). CDR3 DNA: TGTGCCTGGAGACTAGCGGGGGGGCCGCGTACGCAGTATTTT. It encodes CAWRLAGGPRTQYF.

This chain links TRBV5-1 with TRBJ1-1, with D hard to call. The CDR3 runs 13 residues. The V end was cut by 4 bases, the J end by 4 bases, with 11 bases between. Germline CDR1 SGHRS, CDR2 YFSETQ. The chain's CDR3 is CASSRERRTEAFF. The CDR3 DNA reads TGCGCCAGCAGCCGCGAACGGCGCACTGAAGCTTTCTTT.

The chain recombines TRBV7-3 with TRBJ2-1; the D gene is possibly TRBD2 (6 bases). V was trimmed by 5 bases and J by 0 bases, leaving 11 bases between them. The germline gives CDR1 SGHTA, CDR2 FQGTGA. The CDR3 covers 15 residues. The CDR3 sequence is CASSLSGSSYNEQFF. The CDR3 DNA follows: TGTGCCAGCAGCCTTAGCGGTAGCTCCTACAATGAGCAGTTCTTC.